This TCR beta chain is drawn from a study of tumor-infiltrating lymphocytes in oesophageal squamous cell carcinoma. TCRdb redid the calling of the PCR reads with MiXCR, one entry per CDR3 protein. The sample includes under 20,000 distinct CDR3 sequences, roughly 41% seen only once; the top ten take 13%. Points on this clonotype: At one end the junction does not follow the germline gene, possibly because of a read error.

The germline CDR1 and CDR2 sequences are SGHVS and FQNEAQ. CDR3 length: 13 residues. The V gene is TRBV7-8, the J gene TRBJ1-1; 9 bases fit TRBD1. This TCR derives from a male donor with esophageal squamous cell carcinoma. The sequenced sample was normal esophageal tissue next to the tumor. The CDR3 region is CASRSDRGREQYF. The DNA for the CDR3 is TGTGCCAGCAGGTCGGACAGGGGCCGCGAGCAGTACTTT.